The 29 T cell receptor beta chains below all came from one sample that was sequenced in a study of T cell responses to AZD1222 COVID-19 vaccine. Assay: immunoSEQ multiplex PCR; the TCRdb copy retains only in-frame clones and omits some. Here the sample spans more than 85,000 clones, 84% being singletons. The sample in question was peripheral blood, obtained on day 0 of AZD1222 vaccination. Receptors originate from an adult in good health.

This chain connects TRBV28 to TRBJ1-6; 7 bases are a match to TRBD1. The CDR3 spans 14 residues. Germline-derived CDR1 and CDR2 are MDHEN and SYDVKM. V shed 2 bases and J 7 bases; nucleotides not matched to a gene: 2. The chain's CDR3 is CASSLGGGNSPLHF. The CDR3 coding sequence is TGTGCCAGCAGTTTAGGAGGGGGCAATTCACCCCTCCACTTT.

The rearrangement links TRBV20-1 to TRBJ2-7, with D maybe TRBD1 (6 bases). Per germline, CDR1 DFQATT and CDR2 SNEGSKA (reference sequence). This CDR3 region has 10 residues. Trimming left V 6 bases short and J 6 bases short, with 9 bases between. The CDR3, as DNA: TGCAGTGCAAGACAGGTCGAGCAGTACGTC. Translation: CSARQVEQYV.

In its sample, this clone was seen once. V usage is TRBV15 and J usage is TRBJ2-2, with no clear D. The CDR3 totals 15 residues. The germline CDR1 and CDR2 sequences are LNHNV and YYDKDF (reference sequence). Deletions cut 0 bases from V and 5 bases from J, with 10 bases between. CDR3 DNA sequence: TGTGCCACCAGCAGAGATTTAATAGGGACCGGGGAGCTGTTTTTT. Protein: CATSRDLIGTGELFF.

The chain combines TRBV6-1 with TRBJ1-1, with D possibly matching TRBD1 (6 bases). The CDR3 sequence is 14 residues long. Trimming cost V 6 bases and J 1 base, with 12 bases left between them. CDR1 and CDR2 (germline): MNHNS, SASEGT. CDR3 residues: CASREGGTNTEAFF. CDR3 bases: TGTGCCAGCAGAGAGGGGGGGACGAACACTGAAGCTTTCTTT.

This clone was found a few times. The chain combines TRBV15 with TRBJ2-5; D gene unclear. The CDR3 extends over 14 amino acids. Trimming removed 0 bases at V and 1 base at J, with 6 bases between. Germline V gene sequence: CDR1 LNHNV, CDR2 YYDKDF (reference sequence). DNA of the CDR3: TGTGCCACCAGCAGAGATAGGGCCCAAGAGACCCAGTACTTC. It is translated as CATSRDRAQETQYF.

The CDR3 DNA sequence: TGTGCCAGCAGCTCCAATGGCAGACCCCTCTCTGGAAACACCATATATTTT. It codes for CASSSNGRPLSGNTIYF. This chain joins TRBV28 and TRBJ1-3; no firm D call. CDR1 is MDHEN, CDR2 SYDVKM, per germline. The CDR3 runs 17 residues. Trimming removed 6 bases from V and 0 bases from J, with 18 bases in between.

The chain is built from TRBV2 and TRBJ2-3; D unclear. V was shortened by 7 bases and J by 2 bases, with 10 bases between the two germline ends. Germline V CDR1 and CDR2: SNHLY, FYNNEI. The CDR3 runs to 13 residues. CDR3 in DNA: TGTGCCAGCAATCGACTCATCACAGATACGCAGTATTTT. Translation gives CASNRLITDTQYF. Together with reference TRBV2 and TRBJ2-3, the CDR3 gives the full variable domain: EPEVTQTPSHQVTQMGQEVILRCVPISNHLYFYWYRQILGQKVEFLVSFYNNEISEKSEIFDDQFSVERPDGSNFTLKIRSTKLEDSAMYFCASNRLITDTQYFGPGTRLTVL.

The CDR3 is CASSPTIRDETQYF. DNA for the CDR3: TGTGCCAGCAGCCCGACGATCAGGGATGAGACCCAGTACTTC. The rearrangement joins TRBV9 to TRBJ2-5, with D perhaps matching TRBD1 (5 bases). CDR1 and CDR2 (germline): SGDLS, YYNGEE. This CDR3 is built from 14 residues. V was clipped by 4 bases and J by 5 bases, with 15 bases between them.

This chain joins TRBV5-4 and TRBJ2-2, with 9 bases lining up with TRBD1. Trimming took 5 bases from V and 7 from J; bases not matched to a gene: 9. The germline V gene has CDR1 SGHNT and CDR2 YYREEE (reference sequence). This CDR3 contains 15 residues. The CDR3, as DNA: TGTGCCAGCAGTAACCGGGACAGGGTCATCGGGGAGCTGTTTTTT. Protein product: CASSNRDRVIGELFF.

The chain combines TRBV11-2 with TRBJ1-3; 8 nucleotides align to TRBD1. The V segment lost 4 bases and the J segment 0 bases; nucleotides outside the gene matches: 14. Germline lookup yields CDR1 SGHAT and CDR2 FQNNGV. This CDR3 spans 19 amino acids. CDR3 nucleotides: TGTGCCAGCAGCTCCCGACAGGGGCAAACCGAAAGCTCTGGAAACACCATATATTTT. It translates to CASSSRQGQTESSGNTIYF.

The chain carries TRBV6-1 and TRBJ1-1; D is uncertain. CDR1 and CDR2 (germline): MNHNS, SASEGT. CDR3 size: 14 residues. Trimming stripped 0 bases from V and 1 base from J, with 6 bases between. CDR3 residues: CASSEAWGNTEAFF. In DNA form, the CDR3 reads TGTGCCAGCAGTGAAGCGTGGGGGAACACTGAAGCTTTCTTT.

V and J are TRBV6-5 and TRBJ1-2; 7 positions agree with TRBD1. This CDR3 has 15 residues. Germline V lookup: CDR1 MNHEY, CDR2 SVGAGI. The V segment lost 2 bases and the J segment 3 bases; nucleotides outside the gene matches: 6. CDR3 loop: CASSYQPGGYYGYTF. The CDR3 region has the DNA TGTGCCAGCAGTTACCAGCCAGGGGGATACTATGGCTACACCTTC.

V and J are TRBV5-8 and TRBJ1-3; perhaps TRBD1 as D (5 bases). The germline V gene has CDR1 SGHTS and CDR2 YDEGEE. V was shortened by 2 bases and J by 2 bases, with 11 bases between the two germline ends. The CDR3 consists of 15 residues. This CDR3 reads CASSFRGPAGNTIYF. The DNA of the CDR3 is TGTGCCAGCAGCTTTCGGGGCCCCGCTGGAAACACCATATATTTT.

V is TRBV28 and J is TRBJ1-6; D unresolved. The germline V gene encodes CDR1 MDHEN and CDR2 SYDVKM. The CDR3 runs to 14 residues. Deletions cut 2 bases from V and 7 bases from J, with 9 bases between. The DNA of the CDR3 is TGTGCCAGCAGTTTACGGGGTCCCAATTCACCCCTCCACTTT. It specifies CASSLRGPNSPLHF. Together with reference TRBV28 and TRBJ1-6, the CDR3 gives the full variable domain: DVKVTQSSRYLVKRTGEKVFLECVQDMDHENMFWYRQDPGLGLRLIYFSYDVKMKEKGDIPEGYSVSREKKERFSLILESASTNQTSMYLCASSLRGPNSPLHFGNGTRLTVT.

The rearrangement links TRBV27 to TRBJ1-5, with no clear D. The germline V gene has CDR1 MNHEY and CDR2 SMNVEV (reference sequence). Trimming took off 3 bases at V and 6 bases at J, with 12 bases between the two ends. CDR3 size: 14 residues. The CDR3 spells CASSFGGMGQPQHF. CDR3 coding DNA: TGTGCCAGCAGTTTTGGAGGAATGGGTCAGCCCCAGCATTTT.

This chain uses TRBV11-2 with TRBJ2-5; 7 bases map to TRBD2. This CDR3 is 15 amino acids long. Germline CDR1 and CDR2: SGHAT and FQNNGV. The V and J ends lost 5 bases and 0 bases, in that order; junction bases with no gene match: 6. The CDR3 spells CASSTERGNQETQYF. CDR3 coding DNA: TGTGCCAGCAGCACCGAGCGGGGCAACCAAGAGACCCAGTACTTC.

This clone was counted between two and nine times. V is TRBV28 and J is TRBJ1-3, with D possibly matching TRBD1 (5 bases). The germline CDR1 and CDR2 sequences are MDHEN and SYDVKM. Deletions cut 5 bases from V and 0 bases from J, with 11 bases between. The CDR3 loop spans 15 amino acids. The CDR3 reads CASSGGGTSGNTIYF. The CDR3 nucleotides read TGTGCCAGCAGTGGGGGTGGCACCTCTGGAAACACCATATATTTT.

The chain couples TRBV7-8 to TRBJ2-1; 12 bases are shared with TRBD2. After removal of 5 bases from V and 0 bases from J, the junction contained 8 bases not matched to a gene. The CDR3 has 18 amino acids. Germline V lookup: CDR1 SGHVS, CDR2 FQNEAQ. Here the CDR3 reads CASSKRPTSGSSYNEQFF. CDR3 in DNA: TGTGCCAGCAGCAAAAGACCGACTAGCGGGAGCTCCTACAATGAGCAGTTCTTC.

V and J are TRBV7-2 and TRBJ2-7; the match to TRBD1 covers 9 bases. V trimming: 3 bases; J trimming: 9 bases; junction bases outside the gene matches: 12. Germline CDR1 reads SGHTA; CDR2 reads FQGNSA. This CDR3 is 15 amino acids long. CDR3 amino acids: CASSFSGQGSPVQYF. DNA for the CDR3: TGTGCCAGCAGCTTCTCGGGACAGGGAAGTCCCGTGCAGTACTTC.

The chain links TRBV19 to TRBJ1-1; no clear D gene. V was clipped by 3 bases and J by 5 bases, with 13 bases between them. Germline V lookup: CDR1 LNHDA, CDR2 SQIVND (reference sequence). The length of the CDR3 is 14 residues. The chain's CDR3 is CASSMVRTQTEAFF. CDR3 bases: TGTGCCAGTAGTATGGTGAGGACTCAGACTGAAGCTTTCTTT.

This sequence joins TRBV12-3 or TRBV12-4 and TRBJ1-6; D is unclear. The CDR3 contains 13 residues. Trimming removed 1 base from V and 12 bases from J, with 10 bases in between. CDR3 nucleotides: TGTGCCAGCAGTTTAGAGGGCAGCCGACCCCTCCACTTT. Translation: CASSLEGSRPLHF.

The V call is TRBV2, the J call TRBJ2-3; no firm D call. Between the trimmed V and J ends, which lost 6 bases and 2 bases, there was a span of 15 bases. This CDR3 region has 15 residues. Germline V gives CDR1 SNHLY, CDR2 FYNNEI. The CDR3 is CASRGMAAYTDTQYF. In nucleotides, the CDR3 is TGTGCCAGCAGAGGCATGGCAGCTTACACAGATACGCAGTATTTT. Full variable domain (missing parts from reference TRBV2 and TRBJ2-3): EPEVTQTPSHQVTQMGQEVILRCVPISNHLYFYWYRQILGQKVEFLVSFYNNEISEKSEIFDDQFSVERPDGSNFTLKIRSTKLEDSAMYFCASRGMAAYTDTQYFGPGTRLTVL.

The rearrangement links TRBV21-1 to TRBJ1-1; the table's D call, TRBD1, has no DNA check behind it. TRBV21-1 is described as a pseudogene. There are 14 residues in the CDR3. The CDR3 is CASSKERQGDEAFF. CDR3 DNA: TGTGCCAGCAGCAAAGAACGACAGGGGGACGAAGCTTTCTTT.

The rearrangement uses TRBV23-1 and TRBJ1-5; D is perhaps TRBD1 (5 bases). TRBV23-1 is an ORF; its function is uncertain. The CDR3 loop spans 16 amino acids. V was cut by 0 bases and J by 4 bases, with 13 bases left in between. In DNA form, the CDR3 reads TGCGCCAGCAGTCAATCCGGAGGGGCTGGGAATCAGCCCCAGCATTTT. Its translation is CASSQSGGAGNQPQHF.

The V gene is TRBV13, the J gene TRBJ1-6; no firm D call. Trimming shortened V by 3 bases and J by 2 bases, and 5 bases separated the two germline ends. The CDR3 runs 14 residues. Germline V lookup: CDR1 PRHDT, CDR2 FYEKMQ (reference sequence). The CDR3 DNA reads TGTGCCAGCAGCTTGACAACCTATAATTCACCCCTCCACTTT. The encoded protein is CASSLTTYNSPLHF.

This sequence joins TRBV5-6 and TRBJ1-3; D not resolved. The V gene lost 4 bases and the J gene lost 3 bases, with 17 bases spanning the gap. From germline, CDR1 is SGHDT and CDR2 YYEEEE. The CDR3 runs to 16 residues. CDR3 sequence reads: CASSLLSVSFGNTIYF. The CDR3 region has the DNA TGTGCCAGCAGCCTTTTGTCAGTATCATTTGGAAACACCATATATTTT.

This clone was recorded only once. V is TRBV6-5 and J is TRBJ1-2; perhaps TRBD1 as D (5 bases). The CDR3 covers 16 residues. Germline V gene sequence: CDR1 MNHEY, CDR2 SVGAGI. Trimming stripped 0 bases from V and 0 bases from J, with 11 bases between. The CDR3 sequence: CASSYSNQGANYGYTF. CDR3 in DNA: TGTGCCAGCAGTTACTCGAACCAGGGAGCTAACTATGGCTACACCTTC.

The gene calls are TRBV7-9 and TRBJ2-2; 11 bases fit TRBD2. The CDR3 has 16 residues. V was clipped by 5 bases and J by 3 bases; unmatched bases: 5. Germline V gene sequence: CDR1 SEHNR, CDR2 FQNEAQ (reference sequence). The CDR3 loop reads CASSPIAGGYTGELFF. CDR3 sequence (DNA): TGTGCCAGCAGCCCCATAGCGGGAGGGTACACCGGGGAGCTGTTTTTT.

This chain joins TRBV6-5 and TRBJ1-6; D is uncertain. Trimming removed 3 bases at V and 9 bases at J, with 6 bases between. The CDR3 has 12 residues. The germline CDR1 and CDR2 sequences are MNHEY and SVGAGI. The CDR3 loop reads CASSYTASPLHF. For the CDR3, the DNA is TGTGCCAGCAGTTATACCGCTTCACCCCTCCACTTT.